This T cell receptor beta chain was retrieved from a study of blood T cell repertoires in COVID-19. Sequenced by immunoSEQ multiplex PCR; TCRdb stores in-frame clones only, minus some. The sample consists of about 180,000 clones, around 90% of them appearing once. Per germline, CDR1 LGHNA and CDR2 YNFKEQ. Trimming cost V 5 bases and J 5 bases; bases outside gene matches: 9. This CDR3 has 15 residues. Donors were grouped by their self-reported clinical history. In Cohort 3, a recovered donor had either two negative PCRs, clearance, or symptom resolution. The J gene is TRBJ2-5, the V gene TRBV4-2, with 9 bases lining up with TRBD2. The receptor was isolated from a woman between 18 and 29 years old who had recovered from COVID-19. Source material: PBMCs or T cells enriched from blood (not recorded which). The CDR3 protein is CASSEELAGVETQYF. The CDR3 DNA reads TGTGCCAGCAGCGAGGAGTTAGCGGGGGTGGAGACCCAGTACTTC.